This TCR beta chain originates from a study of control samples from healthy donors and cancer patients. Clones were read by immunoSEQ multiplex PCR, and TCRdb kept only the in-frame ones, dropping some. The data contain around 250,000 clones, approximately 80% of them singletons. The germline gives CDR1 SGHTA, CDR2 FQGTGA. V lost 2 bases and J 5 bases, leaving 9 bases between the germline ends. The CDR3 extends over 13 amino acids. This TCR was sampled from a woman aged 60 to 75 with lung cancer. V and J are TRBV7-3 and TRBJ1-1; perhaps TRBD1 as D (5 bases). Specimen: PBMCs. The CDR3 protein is CASSLYRGTEAFF. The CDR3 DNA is TGTGCCAGCAGCTTATACCGGGGGACTGAAGCTTTCTTT.